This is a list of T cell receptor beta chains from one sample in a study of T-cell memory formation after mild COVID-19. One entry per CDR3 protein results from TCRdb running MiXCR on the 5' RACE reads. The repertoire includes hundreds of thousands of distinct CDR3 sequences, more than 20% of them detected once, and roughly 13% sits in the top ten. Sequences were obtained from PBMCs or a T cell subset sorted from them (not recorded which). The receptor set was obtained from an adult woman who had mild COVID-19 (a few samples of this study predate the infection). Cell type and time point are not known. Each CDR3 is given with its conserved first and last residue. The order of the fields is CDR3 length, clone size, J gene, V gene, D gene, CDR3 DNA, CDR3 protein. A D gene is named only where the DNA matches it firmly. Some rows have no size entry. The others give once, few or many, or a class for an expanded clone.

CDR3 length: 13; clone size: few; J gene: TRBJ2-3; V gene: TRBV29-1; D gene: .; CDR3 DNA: TGCAGCGGGCAGACTGGACCCACAGATACGCAGTATTTT; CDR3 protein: CSGQTGPTDTQYF
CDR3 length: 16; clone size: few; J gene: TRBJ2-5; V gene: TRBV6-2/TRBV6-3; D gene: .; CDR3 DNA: TGTGCCAGCAGCCGGTCAGTCACGGGCCTCAGGGAGACCCAGTACTTC; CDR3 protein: CASSRSVTGLRETQYF
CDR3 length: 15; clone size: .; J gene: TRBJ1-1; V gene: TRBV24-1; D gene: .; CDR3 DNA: TGTGCCACCAGTGATGGCGGACAGCAGAACACTGAAGCTTTCTTT; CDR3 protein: CATSDGGQQNTEAFF
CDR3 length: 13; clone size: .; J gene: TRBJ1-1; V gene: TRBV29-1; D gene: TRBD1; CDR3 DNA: TGCAGCGTTCAAGGGACAGGCGTAACTGAAGCTTTCTTT; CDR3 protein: CSVQGTGVTEAFF
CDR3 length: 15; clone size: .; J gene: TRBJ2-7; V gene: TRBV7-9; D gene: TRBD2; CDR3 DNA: TGTGCCAGCAGCGGGGGACTAGCGGGAGCCGACGAGCAGTACTTC; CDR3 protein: CASSGGLAGADEQYF
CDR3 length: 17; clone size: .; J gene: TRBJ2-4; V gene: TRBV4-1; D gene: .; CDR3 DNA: TGCGCCAGCAGCCAAGTATTTTCGGGGGATAAGATCAACATTCAGTACTTC; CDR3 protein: CASSQVFSGDKINIQYF
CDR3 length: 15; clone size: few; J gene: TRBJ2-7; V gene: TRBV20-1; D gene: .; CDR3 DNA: TGCAGTGCTAGTCGGGGACCGGTGAGCTCCTACGAGCAGTACTTC; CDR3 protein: CSASRGPVSSYEQYF
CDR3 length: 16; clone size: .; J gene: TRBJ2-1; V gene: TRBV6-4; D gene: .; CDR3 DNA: TGTGCCAGCAGTGACTCTGCTGAGAGCTCCTACAATGAGCAGTTCTTC; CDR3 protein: CASSDSAESSYNEQFF
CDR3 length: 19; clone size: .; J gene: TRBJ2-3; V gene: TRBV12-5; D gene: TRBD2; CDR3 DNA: TGTGCTAGTGGTTTCCTAGCGGGGGGGCCCTCGACTAGCACAGATACGCAGTATTTT; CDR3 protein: CASGFLAGGPSTSTDTQYF
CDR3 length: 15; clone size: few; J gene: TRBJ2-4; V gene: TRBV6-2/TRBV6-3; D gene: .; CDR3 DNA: TGTGCCAGCAGTTACGGGGGCGTAGGCAAAAACATTCAGTACTTC; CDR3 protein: CASSYGGVGKNIQYF
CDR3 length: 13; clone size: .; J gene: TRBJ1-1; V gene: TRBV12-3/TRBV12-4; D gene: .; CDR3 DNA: TGTGCCAGCAGTTTATCGTGGTACACTGAAGCTTTCTTT; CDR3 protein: CASSLSWYTEAFF
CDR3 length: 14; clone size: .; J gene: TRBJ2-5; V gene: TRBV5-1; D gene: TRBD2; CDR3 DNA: TGCGCCAGCAGCTCCTTAGCGGGGGATGAGACCCAGTACTTC; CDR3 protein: CASSSLAGDETQYF
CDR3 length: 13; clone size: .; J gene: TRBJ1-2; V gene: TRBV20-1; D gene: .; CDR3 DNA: TGCAGTGGAAATAGCGGGTCCAGCTATGGCTACACCTTC; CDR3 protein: CSGNSGSSYGYTF
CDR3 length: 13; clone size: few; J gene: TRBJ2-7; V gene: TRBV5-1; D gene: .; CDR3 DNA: TGCGCCAGCAGTTCTGAGATTGGGTACGAGCAGTACTTC; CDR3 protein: CASSSEIGYEQYF
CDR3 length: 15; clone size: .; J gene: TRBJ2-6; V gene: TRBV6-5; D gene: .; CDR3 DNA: TGTGCCAGCAGTTATCTGAGCTCTGGGGCCAACGTCCTGACTTTC; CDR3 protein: CASSYLSSGANVLTF
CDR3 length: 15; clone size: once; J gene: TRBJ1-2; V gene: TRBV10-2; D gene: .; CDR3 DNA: TGCGCCAGCAGTGAGTCACGGGGACACGACTATGGCTACACCTTC; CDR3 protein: CASSESRGHDYGYTF
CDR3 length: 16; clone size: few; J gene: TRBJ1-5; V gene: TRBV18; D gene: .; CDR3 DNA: TGTGCCAGCTCACCACGCCCGGGGGTTAGCAATCAGCCCCAGCATTTT; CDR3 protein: CASSPRPGVSNQPQHF
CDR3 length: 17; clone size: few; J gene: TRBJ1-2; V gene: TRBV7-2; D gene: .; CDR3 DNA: TGTGCCAGCAGCTTAGCATTTGGGGCCACCAACGGGCGAGGCTACACCTTC; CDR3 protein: CASSLAFGATNGRGYTF
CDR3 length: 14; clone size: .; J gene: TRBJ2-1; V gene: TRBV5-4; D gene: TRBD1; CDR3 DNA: TGTGCCAGCAGCTTACAGGGGGCGCACAATGAGCAGTTCTTC; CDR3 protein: CASSLQGAHNEQFF
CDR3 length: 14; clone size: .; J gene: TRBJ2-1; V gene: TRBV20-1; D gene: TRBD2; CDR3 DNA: TGCAGTGCAGCCTCTAGCGGATCCTACAATGAGCAGTTCTTC; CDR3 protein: CSAASSGSYNEQFF
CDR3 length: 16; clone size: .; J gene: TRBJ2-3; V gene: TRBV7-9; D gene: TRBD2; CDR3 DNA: TGTGCCAGCAGCTTAGTCGGGGAGGGCAGCACATATACGCAGTATTTT; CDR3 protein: CASSLVGEGSTYTQYF
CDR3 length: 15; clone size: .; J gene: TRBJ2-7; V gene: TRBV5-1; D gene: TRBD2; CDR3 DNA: TGCGCCAGCAGCCCAGCTAGCGGGACCTCCTACGAGCAGTACTTC; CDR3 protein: CASSPASGTSYEQYF
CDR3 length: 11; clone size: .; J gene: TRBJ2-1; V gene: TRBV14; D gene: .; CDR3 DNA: TGTGCCAGCAGCCGTCTAGGTAGGCAGTTCTTC; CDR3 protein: CASSRLGRQFF
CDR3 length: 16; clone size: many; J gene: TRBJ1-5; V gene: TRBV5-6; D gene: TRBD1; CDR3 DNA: TGTGCCAGCAGCTTGTCTACAGGGGCTGGCAATCAGCCCCAGCATTTT; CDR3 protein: CASSLSTGAGNQPQHF
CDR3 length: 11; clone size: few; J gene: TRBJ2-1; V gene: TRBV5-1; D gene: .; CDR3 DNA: TGCGCCAGCAGCTCCCAATCTAGGCAGTTCTTC; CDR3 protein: CASSSQSRQFF